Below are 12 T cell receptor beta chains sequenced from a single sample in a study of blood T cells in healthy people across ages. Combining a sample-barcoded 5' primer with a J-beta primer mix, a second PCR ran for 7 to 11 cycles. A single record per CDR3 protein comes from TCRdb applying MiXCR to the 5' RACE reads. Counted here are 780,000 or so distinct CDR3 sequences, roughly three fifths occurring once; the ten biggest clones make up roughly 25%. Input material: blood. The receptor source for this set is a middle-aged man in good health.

The CDR3: CASSYPFRDRNYEQYF. The CDR3 nucleotides read TGCGCCAGCAGCTATCCCTTCCGGGACAGGAACTACGAGCAGTACTTC. The rearrangement uses TRBV5-1 and TRBJ2-7; TRBD1 agrees at 8 bases. The CDR3 extends over 16 amino acids. Germline lookup yields CDR1 SGHRS and CDR2 YFSETQ. Trimming removed 3 bases from V and 3 bases from J; junction bases left unmatched: 11.

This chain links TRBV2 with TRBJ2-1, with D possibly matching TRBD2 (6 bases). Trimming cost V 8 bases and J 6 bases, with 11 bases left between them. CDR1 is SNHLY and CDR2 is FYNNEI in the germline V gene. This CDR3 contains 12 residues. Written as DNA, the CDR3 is TGTGCCAGCGGACTAACTAGCAATGAGCAGTTCTTC. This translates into CASGLTSNEQFF.

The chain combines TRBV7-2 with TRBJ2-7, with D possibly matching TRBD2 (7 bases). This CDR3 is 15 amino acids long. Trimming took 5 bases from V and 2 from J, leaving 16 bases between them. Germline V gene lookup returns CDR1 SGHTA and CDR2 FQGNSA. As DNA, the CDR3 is TGTGCCAGCAGCCACCAAGGGGGGGGGCCCTACGAGCAGTACTTC. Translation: CASSHQGGGPYEQYF.

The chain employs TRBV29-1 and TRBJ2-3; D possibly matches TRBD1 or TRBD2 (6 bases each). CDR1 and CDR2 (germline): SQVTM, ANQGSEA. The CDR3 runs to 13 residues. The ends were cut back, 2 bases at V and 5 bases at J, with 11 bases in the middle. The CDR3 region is CSVERGPRDTQYF. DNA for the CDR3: TGCAGCGTTGAACGGGGGCCAAGAGATACGCAGTATTTT.

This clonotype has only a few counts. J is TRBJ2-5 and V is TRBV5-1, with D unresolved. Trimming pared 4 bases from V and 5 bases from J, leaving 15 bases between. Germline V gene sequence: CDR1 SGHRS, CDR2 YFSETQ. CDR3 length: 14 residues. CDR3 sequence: CASSGLPPGETQYF. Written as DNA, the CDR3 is TGCGCCAGCAGCGGGTTACCACCCGGGGAGACCCAGTACTTC.

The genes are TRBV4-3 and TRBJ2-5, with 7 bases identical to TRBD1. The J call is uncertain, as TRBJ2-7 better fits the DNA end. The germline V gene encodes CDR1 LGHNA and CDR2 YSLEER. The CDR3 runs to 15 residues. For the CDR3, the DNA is TGCGCCAGCAGCCAAGTCACAGGGGCAGGGTACGAGCAGTACTTC. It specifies CASSQVTGAGYEQYF.

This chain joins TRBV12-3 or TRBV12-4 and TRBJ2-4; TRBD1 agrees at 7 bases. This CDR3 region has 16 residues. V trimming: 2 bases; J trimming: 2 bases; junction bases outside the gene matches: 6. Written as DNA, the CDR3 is TGTGCCAGCAGTTTACCCCGGACAGGCTCCAAAAACATTCAGTACTTC. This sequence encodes CASSLPRTGSKNIQYF.

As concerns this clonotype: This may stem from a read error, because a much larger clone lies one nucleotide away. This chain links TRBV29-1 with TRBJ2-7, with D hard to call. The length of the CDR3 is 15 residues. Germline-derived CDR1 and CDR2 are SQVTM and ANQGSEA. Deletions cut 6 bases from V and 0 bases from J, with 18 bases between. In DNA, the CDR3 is TGCAGCGTATTTGGGATAACCACAAACTCCTACGAGCAGTACTTC. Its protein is CSVFGITTNSYEQYF.

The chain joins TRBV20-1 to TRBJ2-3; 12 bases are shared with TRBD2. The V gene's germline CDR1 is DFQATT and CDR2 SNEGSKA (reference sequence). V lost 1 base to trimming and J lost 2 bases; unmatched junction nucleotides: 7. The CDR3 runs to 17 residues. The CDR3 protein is CSARALAGGRVTDTQYF. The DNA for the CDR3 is TGCAGTGCTAGAGCCCTAGCGGGGGGGCGGGTCACAGATACGCAGTATTTT.

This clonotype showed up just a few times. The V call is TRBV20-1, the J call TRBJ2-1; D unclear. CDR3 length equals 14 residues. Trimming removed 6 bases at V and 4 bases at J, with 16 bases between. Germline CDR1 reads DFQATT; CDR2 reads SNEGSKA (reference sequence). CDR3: CSALRPIGYNEQFF. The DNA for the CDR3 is TGCAGTGCCCTACGCCCGATCGGATACAATGAGCAGTTCTTC.

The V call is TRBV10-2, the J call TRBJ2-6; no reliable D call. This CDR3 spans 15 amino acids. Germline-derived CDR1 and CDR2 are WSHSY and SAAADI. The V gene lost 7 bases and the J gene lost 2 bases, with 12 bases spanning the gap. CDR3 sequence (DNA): TGCGCCAGCAAGGTAAAAGAGGCTGGGGCCAACGTCCTGACTTTC. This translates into CASKVKEAGANVLTF.

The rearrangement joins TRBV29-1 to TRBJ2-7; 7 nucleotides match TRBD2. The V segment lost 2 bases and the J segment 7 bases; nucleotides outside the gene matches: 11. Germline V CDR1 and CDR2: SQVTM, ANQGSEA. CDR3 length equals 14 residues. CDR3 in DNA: TGCAGCGTTGAAACAGGACTAGTCCGGGCGGAGCAGTACTTC. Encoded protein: CSVETGLVRAEQYF.